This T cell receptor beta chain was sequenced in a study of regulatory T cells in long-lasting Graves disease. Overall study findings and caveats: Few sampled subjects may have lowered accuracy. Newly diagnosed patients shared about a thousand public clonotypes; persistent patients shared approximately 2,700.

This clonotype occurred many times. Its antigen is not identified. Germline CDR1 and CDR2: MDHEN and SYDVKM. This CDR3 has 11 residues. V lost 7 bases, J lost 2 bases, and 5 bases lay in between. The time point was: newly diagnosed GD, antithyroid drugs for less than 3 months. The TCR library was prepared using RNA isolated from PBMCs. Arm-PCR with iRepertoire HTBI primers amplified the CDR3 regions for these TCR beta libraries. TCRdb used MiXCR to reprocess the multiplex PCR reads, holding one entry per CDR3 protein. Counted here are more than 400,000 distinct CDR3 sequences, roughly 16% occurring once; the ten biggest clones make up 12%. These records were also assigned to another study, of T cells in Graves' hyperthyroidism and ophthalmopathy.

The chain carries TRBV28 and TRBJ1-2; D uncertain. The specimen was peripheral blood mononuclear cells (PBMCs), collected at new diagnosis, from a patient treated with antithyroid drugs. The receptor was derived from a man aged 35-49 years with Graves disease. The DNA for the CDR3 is TGTGCCAGCACCAGCAACTATGGCTACACCTTC. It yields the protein CASTSNYGYTF.